The present T cell receptor (beta chain) was sequenced within a study of CD8 T cells in ankylosing spondylitis. Points from the study as a whole: What appeared characteristic of ankylosing spondylitis blood was a TCR beta motif of eight highly homologous variants.

Points on this clonotype: Its antigen is not identified.

A single record per CDR3 protein comes from TCRdb applying MiXCR to the 5' RACE reads. Of some 15,000 distinct CDR3 sequences in the sample, 8.2% were seen once. V lost 4 bases and J 7 bases, leaving 16 bases between the germline ends. From germline, CDR1 is SGHTA and CDR2 FQGNSA. CDR3 length: 14 residues. This chain uses TRBV7-2 with TRBJ1-2; TRBD1 is a possible D gene (5 bases). This clonotype was obtained from a male donor with ankylosing spondylitis or in good health (not recorded which). The sample consisted of blood. The CDR3 region is CASSSRSVTAGYTF. DNA for the CDR3: TGTGCCAGCAGCTCACGAAGTGTGACAGCTGGCTACACCTTC.